Sequencing of this TCR beta chain was carried out in a study of OX40 agonist ivuxolimab in advanced cancers. The wider study: Ivuxolimab, an antibody acting as an agonist of OX40 (CD134), was used to treat patients. Among those enrolled, mean age was 60 years (range 23 to 79) and about 82% were male. Three patients had partial responses: one hepatocellular carcinoma, two cutaneous melanoma. Study-wide results and caveats: Antigens targeted by the expanded peripheral T cells were not determined.

After removal of 5 bases from V and 3 bases from J, the junction contained 5 bases not matched to a gene. Germline CDR1 SGHRS, CDR2 YFSETQ. The CDR3 is 14 amino acids. Clones were sequenced by immunoSEQ multiplex PCR, and TCRdb holds only the in-frame ones, with some missing. The data contain 45,000 to 55,000 clones, about 90% of them singletons. Concerning this clone: Antigen: not known.

The chain combines TRBV5-1 with TRBJ2-1; 7 positions match TRBD2. The clonotype originates from an adult with an advanced solid tumor such as melanoma, head and neck, liver or kidney cancer. The input for sequencing was CD4+ or CD8+ T cells sorted from blood, taken in a trial of the OX40 agonist ivuxolimab. CDR3 nucleotides: TGCGCCAGCAGGGGACGGGACTACTACAATGAGCAGTTCTTC. Protein product: CASRGRDYYNEQFF.